This TCR beta chain was sequenced during a study of blood T cell repertoires in COVID-19. At the level of the study: COVID-19 samples, acute and convalescent, were from the United States, Italy and Spain. The cDNA or gDNA used as material had been derived from T cells, B-cell-depleted T cells, or PBMCs.

The data were produced by immunoSEQ multiplex PCR, yet TCRdb's version contains in-frame clones alone and is incomplete. This table holds tens of thousands of clones, around 83% found once. The germline V gene encodes CDR1 SEHNR and CDR2 FQNEAQ (reference sequence). CDR3 length equals 16 residues. The junction had 11 bases not matched to a gene; V was cut back by 6 bases and J by 2 bases. This sequence was found in a man between 25 and 39 years old with COVID-19, enrolled during active disease. The chain recombines TRBV7-9 with TRBJ2-7, with 9 bases fitting TRBD1. Sequenced sample: peripheral blood. CDR3 residues: CASSSLRDRETYEQYF. As DNA, the CDR3 is TGTGCCAGCAGTTCTCTCAGGGACAGGGAGACCTACGAGCAGTACTTC.